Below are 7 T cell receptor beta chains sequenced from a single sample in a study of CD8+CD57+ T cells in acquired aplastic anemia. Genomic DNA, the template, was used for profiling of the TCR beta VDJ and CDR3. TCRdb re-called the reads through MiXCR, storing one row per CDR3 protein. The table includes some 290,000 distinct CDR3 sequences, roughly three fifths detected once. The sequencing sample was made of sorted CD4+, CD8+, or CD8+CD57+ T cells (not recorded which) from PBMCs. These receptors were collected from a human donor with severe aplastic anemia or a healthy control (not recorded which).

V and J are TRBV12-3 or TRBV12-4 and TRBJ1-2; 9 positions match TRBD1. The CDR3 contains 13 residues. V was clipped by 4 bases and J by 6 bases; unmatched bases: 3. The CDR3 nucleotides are TGTGCCAGCAGTTCCTGGACAGGGGATGGCTACACCTTC. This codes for CASSSWTGDGYTF.

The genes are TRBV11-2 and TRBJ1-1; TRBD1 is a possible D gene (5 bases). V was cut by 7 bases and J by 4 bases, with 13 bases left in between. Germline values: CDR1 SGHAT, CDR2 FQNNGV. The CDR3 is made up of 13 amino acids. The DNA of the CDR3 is TGTGCCAGCACCCTAGGGGAGAGCACTGAAGCTTTCTTT. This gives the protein CASTLGESTEAFF. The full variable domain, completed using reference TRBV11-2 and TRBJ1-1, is EAGVAQSPRYKIIEKRQSVAFWCNPISGHATLYWYQQILGQGPKLLIQFQNNGVVDDSQLPKDRFSAERLKGVDSTLKIQPAKLEDSAVYLCASTLGESTEAFFGQGTRLTVV.

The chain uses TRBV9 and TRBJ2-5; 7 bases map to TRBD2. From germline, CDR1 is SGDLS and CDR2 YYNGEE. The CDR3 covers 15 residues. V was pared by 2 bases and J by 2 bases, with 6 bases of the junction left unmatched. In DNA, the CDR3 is TGTGCCAGCAGCGTCGGGACTACTGATCAAGAGACCCAGTACTTC. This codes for CASSVGTTDQETQYF.

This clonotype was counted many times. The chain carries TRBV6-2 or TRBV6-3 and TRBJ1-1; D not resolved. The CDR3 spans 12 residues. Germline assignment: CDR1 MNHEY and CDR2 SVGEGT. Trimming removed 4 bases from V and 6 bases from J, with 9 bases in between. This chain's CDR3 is CASSSGRPEAFF. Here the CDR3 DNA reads TGTGCCAGCAGTTCGGGCAGGCCTGAAGCTTTCTTT.

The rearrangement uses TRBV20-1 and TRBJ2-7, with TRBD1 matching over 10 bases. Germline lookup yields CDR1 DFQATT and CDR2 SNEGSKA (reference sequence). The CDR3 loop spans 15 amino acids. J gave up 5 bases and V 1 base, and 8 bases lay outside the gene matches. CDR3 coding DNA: TGCAGTGCTAGAGTGGGTGGACAGGGGGTAAACGAGCAGTACTTC. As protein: CSARVGGQGVNEQYF.

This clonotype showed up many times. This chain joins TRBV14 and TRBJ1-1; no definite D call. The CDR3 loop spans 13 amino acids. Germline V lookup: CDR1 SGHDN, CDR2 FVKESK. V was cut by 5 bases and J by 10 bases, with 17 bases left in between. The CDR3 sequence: CASSETRVSSAFF. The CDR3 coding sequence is TGTGCCAGCAGCGAGACCCGGGTTTCCTCAGCTTTCTTT.

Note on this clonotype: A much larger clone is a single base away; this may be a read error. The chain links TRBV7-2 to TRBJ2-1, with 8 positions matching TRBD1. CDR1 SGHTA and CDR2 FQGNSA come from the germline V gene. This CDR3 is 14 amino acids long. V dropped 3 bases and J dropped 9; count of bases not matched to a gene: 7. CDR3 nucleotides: TGTGCCAGCAGCTTGGGACAGGAGGCTGGTGAGCAGTTCTTC. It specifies CASSLGQEAGEQFF.